A selection of T cell receptor beta chains follows, all from one sample in a study of technical replicates of blood from a few donors. The assay was immunoSEQ multiplex PCR, and TCRdb's table has in-frame clones only and misses some. The table includes 70,000 to 85,000 clones, approximately 90% detected once. Sequencing was carried out using T cells isolated from PBMCs. These receptors were collected from a human donor in good health. The CDR3 runs from the conserved cysteine through the conserved F or W. Fields, in order: J gene, D gene, V gene, clone size, CDR3 protein, CDR3 DNA. The D gene is left open where the match is weak. Rows give clone size only sometimes, using once, few, many, or a class for an expanded clone.

TRBJ1-1,TRBD1,TRBV12-5,NA,CASGLGTKGQLNTEAFF,TGTGCTAGTGGTTTGGGCACTAAGGGACAGTTGAACACTGAAGCTTTCTTT
TRBJ1-1,NA,TRBV5-6,few,CASSLSYDTEAFF,TGTGCCAGCAGTCTAAGTTACGACACTGAAGCTTTCTTT
TRBJ2-7,TRBD1,TRBV4-3,once,CASSQMTGGRYEQYF,TGCGCCAGCAGCCAAATGACAGGGGGCCGATACGAGCAGTACTTC
TRBJ2-7,TRBD2,TRBV5-1,NA,CASSPGLDYEQYF,TGCGCCAGCAGCCCGGGACTAGATTACGAGCAGTACTTC
TRBJ2-1,NA,TRBV4-2,NA,CASSQDGTLNNGQFF,TGTGCCAGCAGCCAAGATGGGACTTTAAACAATGGGCAGTTCTTC
TRBJ2-1,NA,TRBV6-1,NA,CASSEALGSLYEQFF,TGTGCCAGCAGTGAAGCGCTCGGTAGTTTGTATGAGCAGTTCTTC
TRBJ2-7,NA,TRBV19,NA,CASSRQGRDYEQYF,TGTGCCAGTAGTAGACAGGGGAGGGACTACGAGCAGTACTTC
TRBJ2-7,NA,TRBV28,NA,CASSLAFYEQYF,TGTGCCAGCAGTTTGGCCTTCTACGAGCAGTACTTC
TRBJ1-1,NA,TRBV7-9,few,CASSPSQGSAFF,TGTGCCAGCAGCCCATCCCAGGGTAGTGCTTTCTTT
TRBJ2-7,NA,TRBV15,NA,CATSKPSRTANYEQYF,TGTGCCACCAGCAAGCCCTCGAGGACAGCGAACTACGAGCAGTACTTC